This is a list of T cell receptor beta chains from one sample in a study of blood T cell repertoires in COVID-19. Measured with immunoSEQ multiplex PCR; TCRdb has only the in-frame clones, and not every one. The repertoire has some 250,000 clones, roughly four fifths of them found once; the top ten carry 6.5% to 9%. The sequencing sample was made of peripheral blood. Receptor source: a woman of 80 years or more with COVID-19, enrolled during active disease. Both conserved end residues are part of each CDR3. A D gene is named only where the DNA matches it firmly. Size tells how often a clone was seen (once, few, many) or the class of an expanded clone, and some rows leave it out.

NA | 16 | TRBJ2-7 | TRBV7-2 | TRBD2 | TGTGCCAGCAGCCCAAATAGCGGGGGGGGATCCTACGAGCAGTACTTC | CASSPNSGGGSYEQYF
NA | 15 | TRBJ1-4 | TRBV14 | NA | TGTGCCAGCAGCCTCCGGGACATAAGAAATGAAAAACTGTTTTTT | CASSLRDIRNEKLFF
NA | 16 | TRBJ1-4 | TRBV14 | TRBD1 | TGTGCCAGCAGCCAAGTCCCTGACAGGGGACGGGAAAAACTGTTTTTT | CASSQVPDRGREKLFF
NA | 15 | TRBJ1-1 | TRBV15 | NA | TGTGCCACCAGGCCAGGGAGGGCCACGAACACTGAAGCTTTCTTT | CATRPGRATNTEAFF
NA | 16 | TRBJ2-7 | TRBV18 | TRBD1 | TGTGCCAGCTCACCACCTGGGACAGGCCTGGGGGACGAGCAGTACTTC | CASSPPGTGLGDEQYF
NA | 15 | TRBJ1-3 | TRBV11-3 | NA | TGTGCCAGCAGCCCTGGAGGGGCAGGGGGAAACACCATATATTTT | CASSPGGAGGNTIYF
NA | 13 | TRBJ2-1 | TRBV6-5 | TRBD2 | TGTGCCACCCTAAAAGCGGGGTCGGGTGAGCAGTTCTTC | CATLKAGSGEQFF
NA | 15 | TRBJ2-3 | TRBV5-4 | NA | TGTGCCAGCAGCTTATACGGGAGCGGAGCAGATACGCAGTATTTT | CASSLYGSGADTQYF
few | 15 | TRBJ1-5 | TRBV6-5 | TRBD1 | TGTGCCAGCAGACTCGACAGGGGGCTCAATCAGCCCCAGCATTTT | CASRLDRGLNQPQHF
once | 12 | TRBJ2-7 | TRBV3-1/TRBV3-2 | NA | TGTGCCAGCAGCCAATGGGGCGACGAGCAGTACTTC | CASSQWGDEQYF
NA | 13 | TRBJ1-2 | TRBV5-1 | TRBD1 | TGCGCCAGCAGCCTGGACAGGGGCAGGGGCTACACCTTC | CASSLDRGRGYTF
NA | 18 | TRBJ2-7 | TRBV11-3 | NA | TGTGCCAGCAGCTTAGACTCTGGGGCCAGGACAGAGACCTACGAGCAGTACTTC | CASSLDSGARTETYEQYF
NA | 13 | TRBJ2-1 | TRBV3-1/TRBV3-2 | TRBD1 | TGTGCCAGCAGCCAAGATCTGGACAGGGGGCAGTTCTTC | CASSQDLDRGQFF
NA | 15 | TRBJ2-6 | TRBV27 | NA | TGTGCCAGCAGCCGGTGGGGAGCTGGGGCCAACGTCCTGACTTTC | CASSRWGAGANVLTF
NA | 15 | TRBJ1-6 | TRBV3-1/TRBV3-2 | NA | TGTGCCAGCAGCCAAGGCGCAGGGAGGGATTCACCCCTCCACTTT | CASSQGAGRDSPLHF
NA | 13 | TRBJ1-2 | TRBV7-9 | TRBD1 | TGTGCCAGCAGCGAACAGGGGTTCTATGGCTACACCTTC | CASSEQGFYGYTF
NA | 17 | TRBJ1-4 | TRBV19 | NA | TGTGCCAGTAGTATAACAGGGTCCCCTGCAACTAATGAAAAACTGTTTTTT | CASSITGSPATNEKLFF
few | 15 | TRBJ1-6 | TRBV19 | NA | TGTGCCAGTAGTATTGCCGGACAAGAGAATTCACCCCTCCACTTT | CASSIAGQENSPLHF
NA | 15 | TRBJ1-5 | TRBV9 | TRBD1 | TGTGCCAGCAGCGGGGACCAGGGGGCTTATCAGCCCCAGCATTTT | CASSGDQGAYQPQHF
NA | 16 | TRBJ2-6 | TRBV19 | NA | TGTGCCAGTAGTATTTTGGGGGCGGCTGGGGCCAACGTCCTGACTTTC | CASSILGAAGANVLTF
NA | 16 | TRBJ1-1 | TRBV6-1 | TRBD1 | TGTGCCAGCAGTGATTGGGGCAGGGGGCAAGACACTGAAGCTTTCTTT | CASSDWGRGQDTEAFF
NA | 14 | TRBJ2-1 | TRBV7-9 | NA | TGTGCCAGCAGCCTTCTACAACTAGGGAATGAGCAGTTCTTC | CASSLLQLGNEQFF
NA | 14 | TRBJ2-5 | TRBV6-2/TRBV6-3 | NA | TGTGCCAGCAGTCGGAGCCTTTCTGGTGAGACCCAGTACTTC | CASSRSLSGETQYF